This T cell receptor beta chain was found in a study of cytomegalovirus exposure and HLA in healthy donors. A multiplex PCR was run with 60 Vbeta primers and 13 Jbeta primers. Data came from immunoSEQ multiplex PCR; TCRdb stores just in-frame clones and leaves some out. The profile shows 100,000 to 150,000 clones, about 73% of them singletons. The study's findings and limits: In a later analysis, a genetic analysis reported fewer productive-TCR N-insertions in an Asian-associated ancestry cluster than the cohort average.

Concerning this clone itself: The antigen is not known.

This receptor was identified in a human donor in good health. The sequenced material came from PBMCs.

CDR3 DNA sequence: TGTGCCAGCAGCTTGGGAGTAAGCTCTGGAAACACCATATATTTT. It is translated as CASSLGVSSGNTIYF. The genes are TRBV5-5 and TRBJ1-3, with D hard to call. The ends were cut back, 0 bases at V and 0 bases at J, with 7 bases in the middle. CDR1 and CDR2 from the germline V gene are SGHKS and YYEKEE (reference sequence). The CDR3 has 15 residues.